The next 5 T cell receptor beta chains were all read from a single sample in a study of tumor-infiltrating lymphocytes in primary liver carcinoma. Both blood RNA, taken from unsorted whole blood, and germline DNA were extracted. cDNA specific to TCR beta was made from approximately 0.55 ug of total RNA, with a constant-region primer employed for priming. Three nested multiplex PCR rounds, a slightly modified ARM-PCR, produced the libraries for TCR beta. Amplification in the first two PCR rounds was performed using TRBV1-TRBV30 forward primers and a C-beta reverse primer for 10 cycles each. Each CDR3 protein gets one entry after TCRdb re-called the multiplex PCR reads with MiXCR. The table includes about 310,000 distinct CDR3 sequences, roughly three fifths detected once. The sequenced material came from peripheral blood. These receptors were collected from a woman aged 25 to 39 with primary liver carcinoma and hepatitis B virus infection.

This clonotype was picked up a small number of times. The chain carries TRBV11-2 and TRBJ2-5; TRBD2 matches at 12 bases. The germline gives CDR1 SGHAT, CDR2 FQNNGV. V gave up 11 bases and J gave up 4 bases; unmatched junction bases: 14. The CDR3 runs to 16 residues. CDR3 sequence (DNA): TGTGCCGGTAGCCTCCTAGCGGGAGGGCCGGGAGAGACCCAGTACTTC. Its protein product is CAGSLLAGGPGETQYF.

In DNA form, the CDR3 reads TGCGCCAGCAGCTTGGTGGGCACCGAGAACACTGAAGCTTTCTTT. Protein product: CASSLVGTENTEAFF. The V gene is TRBV5-1, the J gene TRBJ1-1; D gene ambiguous. The CDR3 covers 15 residues. Germline V gene sequence: CDR1 SGHRS, CDR2 YFSETQ. With 0 bases removed from V and 1 base from J, the gap between germline ends came to 10 bases. Filled out from reference TRBV5-1 and TRBJ1-1, the complete variable domain reads KAGVTQTPRYLIKTRGQQVTLSCSPISGHRSVSWYQQTPGQGLQFLFEYFSETQRNKGNFPGRFSGRQFSNSRSEMNVSTLELGDSALYLCASSLVGTENTEAFFGQGTRLTVV.

This clonotype was detected only a few times. The rearrangement uses TRBV6-1 and TRBJ2-7; TRBD2 might be the D (5 bases). Germline V lookup: CDR1 MNHNS, CDR2 SASEGT. Trimming took 4 bases from V and 12 from J, leaving 13 bases between them. There are 11 residues in the CDR3. The CDR3 loop is CASSGSVEAYF. CDR3 bases: TGTGCCAGCAGTGGTAGCGTCGAGGCGTACTTC.

This clonotype was picked up many times. The chain joins TRBV11-2 to TRBJ1-3; D gene unclear. The CDR3 is made up of 12 amino acids. Germline V lookup: CDR1 SGHAT, CDR2 FQNNGV. V shed 1 base and J shed 8 bases, with 6 bases lying between them. Written as DNA, the CDR3 is TGTGCCAGCAGCTTAGTATGGGACACCATATATTTT. It is translated as CASSLVWDTIYF.

The chain couples TRBV6-5 to TRBJ1-4; D might be TRBD1 (6 bases). V shed 0 bases and J shed 8 bases, with 13 bases lying between them. Germline loops: CDR1 MNHEY, CDR2 SVGAGI. CDR3 length: 15 residues. The CDR3 loop is CASSYSQGGDEKLFF. The CDR3 region has the DNA TGTGCCAGCAGTTACTCACAGGGCGGGGACGAAAAACTGTTTTTT.